This entry features one T cell receptor beta chain sequence. The antigen remains undetermined. This entry comes from a study of cytomegalovirus exposure and HLA in healthy donors. The CDR3 extends over 13 amino acids. Trimming pared 3 bases from V and 1 base from J, leaving 6 bases between. Germline V gene data show CDR1 as SGHAT and CDR2 as FQNNGV. Study-level points and caveats: A link between a missense DCLRE1C variant and TCR beta V- and J-gene trimming emerged from a later analysis.

With 60 Vbeta and 13 Jbeta primers, the PCR was carried out. This table comes from immunoSEQ multiplex PCR, and its TCRdb copy is limited to in-frame clones, with some not included. Among approximately 210,000 clones listed, about 88% were seen once. The sequencing input was PBMCs. The rearrangement uses TRBV11-2 and TRBJ2-5; the D is unclear. The TCR was taken from a woman under 30 in good health and CMV-seronegative. DNA of the CDR3: TGTGCCAGCAGCTTTGCCAGCCAAGAGACCCAGTACTTC. Amino acid sequence: CASSFASQETQYF.